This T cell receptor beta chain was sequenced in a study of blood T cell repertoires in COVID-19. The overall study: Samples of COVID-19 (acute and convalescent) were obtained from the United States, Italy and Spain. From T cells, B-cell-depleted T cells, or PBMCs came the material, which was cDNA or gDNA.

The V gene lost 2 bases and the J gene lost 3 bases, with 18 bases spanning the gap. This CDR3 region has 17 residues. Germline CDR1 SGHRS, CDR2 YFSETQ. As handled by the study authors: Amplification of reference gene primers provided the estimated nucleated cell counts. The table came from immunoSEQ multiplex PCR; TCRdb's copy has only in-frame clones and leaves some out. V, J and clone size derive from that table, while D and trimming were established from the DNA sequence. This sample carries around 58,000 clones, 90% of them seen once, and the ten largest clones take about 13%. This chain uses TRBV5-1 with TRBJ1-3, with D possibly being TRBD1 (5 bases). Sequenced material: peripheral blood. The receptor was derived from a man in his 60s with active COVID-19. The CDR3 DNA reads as TGCGCCAGCAGCTTAGCTTCAGGGCCGCCAGGTGGAAACACCATATATTTT. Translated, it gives CASSLASGPPGGNTIYF.